These 2 T cell receptor beta chains were sequenced from one sample in a study of PD-L1 blockade in urothelial cancer. Sequencing used immunoSEQ multiplex PCR; TCRdb keeps in-frame clones, though not all of them. The sample has some 15,000 clones, around 87% seen once. The sample consisted of PBMCs, taken around atezolizumab (anti-PD-L1) treatment. Every receptor here comes from a man in his 70s with urothelial cancer.

This chain uses TRBV27 with TRBJ2-3; a weak D match, TRBD1 (6 bases). Deletions cut 6 bases from V and 3 bases from J, with 16 bases between. The CDR3 has 15 residues. CDR1 is MNHEY, CDR2 SMNVEV, per germline (reference sequence). The CDR3 nucleotides are TGTGCCAGCAGGTCGTTGGGGGCACTTACAGATACGCAGTATTTT. The encoded protein is CASRSLGALTDTQYF.

There are a few counts of this clone. This sequence joins TRBV4-1 and TRBJ2-1; no definite D call. Trimming stripped 0 bases from V and 14 bases from J, with 17 bases between. CDR1 MGHRA and CDR2 YSYEKL come from the germline V gene. The CDR3 runs to 14 residues. CDR3 nucleotide sequence: TGCGCCAGCAGCCAAGATGCCTACCCTTGGTCGAAGTTCTTC. Residues: CASSQDAYPWSKFF.